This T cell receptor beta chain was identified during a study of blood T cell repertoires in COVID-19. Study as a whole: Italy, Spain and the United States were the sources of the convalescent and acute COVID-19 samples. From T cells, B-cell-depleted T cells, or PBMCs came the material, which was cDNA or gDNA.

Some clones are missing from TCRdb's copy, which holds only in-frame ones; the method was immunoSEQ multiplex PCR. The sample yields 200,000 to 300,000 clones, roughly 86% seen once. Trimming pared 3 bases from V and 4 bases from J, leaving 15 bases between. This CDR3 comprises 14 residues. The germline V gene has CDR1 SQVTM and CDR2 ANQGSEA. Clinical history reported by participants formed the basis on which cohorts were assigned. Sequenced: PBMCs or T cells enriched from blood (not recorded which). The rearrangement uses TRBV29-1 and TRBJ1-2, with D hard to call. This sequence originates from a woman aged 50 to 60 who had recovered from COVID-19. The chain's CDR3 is CSVESRKTSYGYTF. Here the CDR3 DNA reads TGCAGCGTTGAGTCTAGGAAAACTTCCTATGGCTACACCTTC.